This T cell receptor beta chain stems from a study of T cell responses to AZD1222 COVID-19 vaccine. Some clones are missing from TCRdb's copy, which holds only in-frame ones; the method was immunoSEQ multiplex PCR. In the table there are some 130,000 clones, 85% to 95% of which are singletons. V was pared by 3 bases and J by 5 bases, with 5 bases of the junction left unmatched. The germline V gene encodes CDR1 SGDLS and CDR2 YYNGEE. This CDR3 has 14 residues. The material was peripheral blood, obtained 28 days after the second AZD1222 dose. The TCR sequence derives from an adult who received the AZD1222 COVID-19 vaccine. This chain uses TRBV9 with TRBJ2-4, with 7 nucleotides matching TRBD1. The CDR3 sequence is CASSEQGLENIQYF. For the CDR3, the DNA is TGTGCCAGCAGCGAACAGGGGTTGGAAAACATTCAGTACTTC.